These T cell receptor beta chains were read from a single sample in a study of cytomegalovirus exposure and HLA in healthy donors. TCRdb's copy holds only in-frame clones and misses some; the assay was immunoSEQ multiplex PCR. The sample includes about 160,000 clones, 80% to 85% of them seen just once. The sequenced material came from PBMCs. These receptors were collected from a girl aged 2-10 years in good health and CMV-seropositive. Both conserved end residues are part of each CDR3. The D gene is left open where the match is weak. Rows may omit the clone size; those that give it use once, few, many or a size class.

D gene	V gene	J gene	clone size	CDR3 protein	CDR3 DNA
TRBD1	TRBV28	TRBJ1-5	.	CASSHRTGELGQPQHF	TGTGCCAGCAGTCACCGGACAGGGGAGCTGGGACAGCCCCAGCATTTT
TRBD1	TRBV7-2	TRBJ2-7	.	CASSADPTGGQYEQYF	TGTGCCAGCAGCGCAGATCCGACAGGGGGCCAATACGAGCAGTACTTC
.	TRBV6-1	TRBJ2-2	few	CASNGVGTGELFF	TGTGCCAGTAACGGGGTGGGCACCGGGGAGCTGTTTTTT
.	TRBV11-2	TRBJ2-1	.	CASSSINYNEQFF	TGTGCCAGCAGCTCCATCAACTACAATGAGCAGTTCTTC
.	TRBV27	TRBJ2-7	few	CASSLRGRRDEQYF	TGTGCCAGCAGTTTGCGGGGGCGCAGGGACGAGCAGTACTTC
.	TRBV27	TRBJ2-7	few	CASSLGRGRYEQYF	TGTGCCAGCAGTTTAGGCAGGGGAAGGTACGAGCAGTACTTC
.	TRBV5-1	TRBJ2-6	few	CASSLAGSGANVLTF	TGCGCCAGCAGCTTGGCGGGCTCTGGGGCCAACGTCCTGACTTTC
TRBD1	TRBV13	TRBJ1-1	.	CASSLITGAVEAFF	TGTGCCAGCAGCTTAATCACAGGGGCGGTTGAAGCTTTCTTT
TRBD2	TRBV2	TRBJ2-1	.	CASSAAGGSYNEQFF	TGTGCCAGCAGCGCAGCGGGAGGGTCCTACAATGAGCAGTTCTTC
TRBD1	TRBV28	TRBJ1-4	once	CASSSAPGRQDRGGEKLFF	TGTGCCAGCAGTTCCGCCCCAGGTCGCCAAGACAGGGGAGGGGAAAAACTGTTTTTT